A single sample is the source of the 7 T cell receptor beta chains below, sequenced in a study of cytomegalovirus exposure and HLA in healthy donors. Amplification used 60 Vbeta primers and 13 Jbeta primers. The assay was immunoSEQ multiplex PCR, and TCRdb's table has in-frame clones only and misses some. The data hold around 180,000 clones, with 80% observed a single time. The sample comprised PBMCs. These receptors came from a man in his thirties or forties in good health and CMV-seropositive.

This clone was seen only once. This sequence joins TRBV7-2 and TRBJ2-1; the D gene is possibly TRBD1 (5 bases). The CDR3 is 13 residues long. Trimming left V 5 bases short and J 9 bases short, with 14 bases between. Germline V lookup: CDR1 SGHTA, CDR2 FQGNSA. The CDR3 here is CASSEFRVGEQFF. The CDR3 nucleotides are TGTGCCAGCAGCGAGTTCAGGGTTGGTGAGCAGTTCTTC.

The CDR3 region is CASSEVTGNHEQYF. The CDR3 DNA sequence: TGTGCCAGCAGTGAAGTAACAGGGAACCACGAGCAGTACTTC. This chain joins TRBV6-1 and TRBJ2-7, with D possibly matching TRBD1 (6 bases). Germline-derived CDR1 and CDR2 are MNHNS and SASEGT. Trimming stripped 1 base from V and 5 bases from J, with 12 bases between. The CDR3 runs 14 residues.

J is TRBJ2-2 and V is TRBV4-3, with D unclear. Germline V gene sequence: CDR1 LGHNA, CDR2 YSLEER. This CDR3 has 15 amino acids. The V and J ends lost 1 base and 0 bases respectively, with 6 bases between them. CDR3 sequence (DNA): TGCGCCAGCAGCCAAGCTTCTGCGAACACCGGGGAGCTGTTTTTT. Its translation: CASSQASANTGELFF.

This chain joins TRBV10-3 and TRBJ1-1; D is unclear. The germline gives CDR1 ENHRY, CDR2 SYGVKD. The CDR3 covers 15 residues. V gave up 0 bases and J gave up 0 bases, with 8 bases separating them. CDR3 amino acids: CAISESRGLNTEAFF. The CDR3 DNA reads TGTGCCATCAGTGAGTCGCGGGGATTGAACACTGAAGCTTTCTTT.

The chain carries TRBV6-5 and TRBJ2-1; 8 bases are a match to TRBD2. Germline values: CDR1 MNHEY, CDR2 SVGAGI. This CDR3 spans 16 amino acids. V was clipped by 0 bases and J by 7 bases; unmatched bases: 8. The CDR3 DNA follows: TGTGCCAGCAGTTACTCTCCAAGACTAGCGCTTAATGAGCAGTTCTTC. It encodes CASSYSPRLALNEQFF.

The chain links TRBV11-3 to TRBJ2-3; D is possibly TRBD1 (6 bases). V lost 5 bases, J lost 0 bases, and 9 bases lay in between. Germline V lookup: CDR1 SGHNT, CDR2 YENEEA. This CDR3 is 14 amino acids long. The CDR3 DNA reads TGTGCCAGCAGCCACAGGGCTAGCACAGATACGCAGTATTTT. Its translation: CASSHRASTDTQYF.

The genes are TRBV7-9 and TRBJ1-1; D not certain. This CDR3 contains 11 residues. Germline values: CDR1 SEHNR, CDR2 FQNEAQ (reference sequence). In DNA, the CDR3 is TGTGCTCAGCGCAGGAACACTGAAGCTTTCTTT. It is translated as CAQRRNTEAFF.